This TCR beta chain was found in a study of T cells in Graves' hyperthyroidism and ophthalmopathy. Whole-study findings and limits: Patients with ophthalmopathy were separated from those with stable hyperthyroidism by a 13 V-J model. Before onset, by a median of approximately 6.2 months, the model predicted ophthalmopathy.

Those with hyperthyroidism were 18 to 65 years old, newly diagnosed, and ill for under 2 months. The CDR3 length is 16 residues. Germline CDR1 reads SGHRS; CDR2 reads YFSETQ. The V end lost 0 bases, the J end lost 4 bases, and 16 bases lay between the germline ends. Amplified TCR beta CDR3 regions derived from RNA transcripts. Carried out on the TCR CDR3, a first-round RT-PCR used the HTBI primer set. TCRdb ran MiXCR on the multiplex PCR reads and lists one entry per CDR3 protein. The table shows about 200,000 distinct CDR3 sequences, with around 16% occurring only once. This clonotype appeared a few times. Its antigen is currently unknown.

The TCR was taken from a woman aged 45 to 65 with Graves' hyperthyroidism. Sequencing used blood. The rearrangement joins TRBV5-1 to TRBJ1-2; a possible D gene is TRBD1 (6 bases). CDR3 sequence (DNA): TGCGCCAGCAGCTTGGAGGCAGGGGATTCGGGCTATGGCTACACCTTC. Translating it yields CASSLEAGDSGYGYTF. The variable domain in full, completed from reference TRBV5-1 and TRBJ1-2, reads KAGVTQTPRYLIKTRGQQVTLSCSPISGHRSVSWYQQTPGQGLQFLFEYFSETQRNKGNFPGRFSGRQFSNSRSEMNVSTLELGDSALYLCASSLEAGDSGYGYTFGSGTRLTVV.